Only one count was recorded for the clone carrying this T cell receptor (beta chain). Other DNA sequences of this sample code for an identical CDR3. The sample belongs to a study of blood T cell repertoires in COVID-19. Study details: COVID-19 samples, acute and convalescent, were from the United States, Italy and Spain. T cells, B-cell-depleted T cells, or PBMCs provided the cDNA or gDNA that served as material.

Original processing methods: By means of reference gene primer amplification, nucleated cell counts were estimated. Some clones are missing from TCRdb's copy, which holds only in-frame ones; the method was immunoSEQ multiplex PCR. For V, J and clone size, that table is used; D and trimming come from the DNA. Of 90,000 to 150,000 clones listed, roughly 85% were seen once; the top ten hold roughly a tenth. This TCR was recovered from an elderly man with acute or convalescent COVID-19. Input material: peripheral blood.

This CDR3 is CASSFASEETQYF. CDR3 nucleotide sequence: TGTGCCAGCAGTTTCGCAAGCGAGGAGACCCAGTACTTC. This chain uses TRBV27 with TRBJ2-5; D is undetermined. Trimming removed 3 bases at V and 5 bases at J, with 10 bases between. Germline V CDR1 and CDR2: MNHEY, SMNVEV (reference sequence). The CDR3 sequence is 13 residues long.